This TCR beta chain appears in the sequencing data of a study of T-cell memory formation after mild COVID-19. Study summary: Largely donor-specific sequence clusters came from a couple of donors.

Study outcomes and limitations: Among clones contracting day 15 to 85, CD4/CD8 was balanced, whereas later expanders leaned CD4+. Contracting clones localized mainly to CM and EM when CD4+ and mainly to EMRA when CD8+.

This CDR3 is built from 13 residues. Germline lookup yields CDR1 LNHDA and CDR2 SQIVND (reference sequence). Trimming cost V 6 bases and J 6 bases, with 12 bases left between them. As to this clonotype: The target antigen is unknown.

MiXCR was run by TCRdb on the 5' RACE reads, yielding one entry per CDR3 protein. The sample holds a few hundred thousand distinct CDR3 sequences, roughly 17% seen once. The chain joins TRBV19 to TRBJ1-5; D is unclear. This clonotype was sampled from a man younger than 35 who had mild COVID-19 (a few samples of this study predate the infection). Cell type and time point are not known. The sequencing sample was made of PBMCs or a T cell subset sorted from them (not recorded which). Here the CDR3 reads CASRVTGGQPQHF. CDR3 nucleotide sequence: TGTGCCAGTAGGGTCACCGGCGGTCAGCCCCAGCATTTT.